The rows below give T cell receptor beta chains drawn from one sample of a study of CD8 T cells in Susac syndrome. TCRdb fed the immunoSEQ multiplex PCR reads into MiXCR, producing one record per CDR3 protein. The sample includes some 120,000 distinct CDR3 sequences, about 90% seen only once; the top ten take around 0.22%. The sequenced material came from CD8+ T cells from PBMCs. These receptor sequences come from a human donor with multiple sclerosis. The CDR3 runs from the conserved cysteine through the conserved F or W. Each record gives: J gene, clone size, CDR3 length, D gene, V gene, CDR3 protein, CDR3 DNA. A D gene is named only where the DNA matches it firmly. Clone size is not always given. Where it is, it says once, few, many or a class for expanded clones.

j_call: TRBJ2-7; clone_size: -; cdr3_length: 12; d_call: -; v_call: TRBV12-5; cdr3_aa: CASGRGTYEQYF; cdr3_nt: TGTGCTAGTGGCCGAGGAACCTACGAGCAGTACTTC
j_call: TRBJ2-5; clone_size: -; cdr3_length: 17; d_call: TRBD2; v_call: TRBV6-5; cdr3_aa: CASSYGGLAGYQETQYF; cdr3_nt: TGTGCCAGCAGTTACGGGGGACTAGCGGGGTATCAAGAGACCCAGTACTTC
j_call: TRBJ2-3; clone_size: once; cdr3_length: 13; d_call: TRBD2; v_call: TRBV7-7; cdr3_aa: CASRSGDTDTQYF; cdr3_nt: TGTGCCAGCCGGAGCGGGGACACAGATACGCAGTATTTT
j_call: TRBJ1-1; clone_size: -; cdr3_length: 14; d_call: -; v_call: TRBV4-3; cdr3_aa: CASSRSRPGTEAFF; cdr3_nt: TGCGCCAGCAGCCGATCAAGGCCGGGGACTGAAGCTTTCTTT
j_call: TRBJ1-1; clone_size: few; cdr3_length: 14; d_call: -; v_call: TRBV4-1; cdr3_aa: CASIPSGANTEAFF; cdr3_nt: TGCGCCAGCATACCCTCGGGGGCGAACACTGAAGCTTTCTTT
j_call: TRBJ1-2; clone_size: once; cdr3_length: 10; d_call: -; v_call: TRBV7-9; cdr3_aa: CASSPYGYTF; cdr3_nt: TGTGCCAGCAGCCCATATGGCTACACCTTC
j_call: TRBJ2-7; clone_size: once; cdr3_length: 14; d_call: -; v_call: TRBV12-3/TRBV12-4; cdr3_aa: CASMRSRSSYEQYF; cdr3_nt: TGTGCCAGCATGAGGAGCCGTAGCTCCTACGAGCAGTACTTC
j_call: TRBJ2-1; clone_size: -; cdr3_length: 17; d_call: -; v_call: TRBV28; cdr3_aa: CASSFPLSGFSYNEQFF; cdr3_nt: TGTGCCAGCAGTTTCCCTCTTTCGGGATTCTCCTACAATGAGCAGTTCTTC
j_call: TRBJ1-3; clone_size: -; cdr3_length: 15; d_call: -; v_call: TRBV7-3; cdr3_aa: CASSSQQGPGDTIYF; cdr3_nt: TGTGCCAGCAGCTCACAGCAGGGCCCGGGAGACACCATATATTTT
j_call: TRBJ2-2; clone_size: -; cdr3_length: 17; d_call: -; v_call: TRBV7-9; cdr3_aa: CASSDRRGRLNTGELFF; cdr3_nt: TGTGCCAGCAGCGATAGACGGGGTAGACTAAACACCGGGGAGCTGTTTTTT
j_call: TRBJ2-4; clone_size: -; cdr3_length: 14; d_call: -; v_call: TRBV5-1; cdr3_aa: CATRVWGESDIQYF; cdr3_nt: TGCGCCACCAGGGTTTGGGGAGAGTCGGACATTCAGTACTTC
j_call: TRBJ2-3; clone_size: once; cdr3_length: 15; d_call: TRBD1; v_call: TRBV7-9; cdr3_aa: CASIQGQGAADTQYF; cdr3_nt: TGTGCCAGCATCCAAGGACAGGGGGCCGCAGATACGCAGTATTTT
j_call: TRBJ2-7; clone_size: -; cdr3_length: 14; d_call: -; v_call: TRBV27; cdr3_aa: CASSLSSLGDEQYF; cdr3_nt: TGTGCCAGCAGCCTATCCTCATTGGGCGACGAGCAGTACTTC
j_call: TRBJ2-2; clone_size: -; cdr3_length: 18; d_call: TRBD2; v_call: TRBV27; cdr3_aa: CASSSLDGTSGNTGELFF; cdr3_nt: TGTGCCAGCAGCTCGCTGGACGGGACTAGCGGTAACACCGGGGAGCTGTTTTTT
j_call: TRBJ2-3; clone_size: -; cdr3_length: 12; d_call: -; v_call: TRBV18; cdr3_aa: CASSLEVETQYF; cdr3_nt: TGTGCCAGCTCCCTCGAGGTGGAGACGCAGTATTTT
j_call: TRBJ1-1; clone_size: -; cdr3_length: 13; d_call: -; v_call: TRBV11-2; cdr3_aa: CASSLEGTAEAFF; cdr3_nt: TGTGCCAGCAGCTTAGAAGGCACAGCTGAAGCTTTCTTT
j_call: TRBJ1-1; clone_size: -; cdr3_length: 12; d_call: -; v_call: TRBV29-1; cdr3_aa: CSVEGGNTEAFF; cdr3_nt: TGCAGCGTTGAAGGCGGCAACACTGAAGCTTTCTTT
j_call: TRBJ2-2; clone_size: once; cdr3_length: 16; d_call: -; v_call: TRBV2; cdr3_aa: CASSEAGTIRAGELFF; cdr3_nt: TGTGCCAGCAGTGAAGCCGGGACGATAAGGGCCGGGGAGCTGTTTTTT
j_call: TRBJ2-7; clone_size: -; cdr3_length: 16; d_call: TRBD1; v_call: TRBV25-1; cdr3_aa: CASSGHRRGQGYEQYF; cdr3_nt: TGTGCCAGCAGTGGCCACAGGAGAGGACAGGGCTACGAGCAGTACTTC
j_call: TRBJ2-4; clone_size: -; cdr3_length: 16; d_call: TRBD2; v_call: TRBV4-3; cdr3_aa: CASSQEAGGLENIQYF; cdr3_nt: TGCGCCAGCAGCCAAGAGGCGGGGGGCTTGGAAAACATTCAGTACTTC
j_call: TRBJ2-7; clone_size: -; cdr3_length: 14; d_call: -; v_call: TRBV7-9; cdr3_aa: CASSWGPRTYEQYF; cdr3_nt: TGTGCCAGCAGCTGGGGGCCTCGGACCTACGAGCAGTACTTC
j_call: TRBJ2-7; clone_size: -; cdr3_length: 14; d_call: -; v_call: TRBV7-2; cdr3_aa: CASSLAPGVNEQYF; cdr3_nt: TGTGCCAGCAGCTTAGCCCCGGGAGTGAACGAGCAGTACTTC
j_call: TRBJ2-1; clone_size: -; cdr3_length: 15; d_call: TRBD2; v_call: TRBV29-1; cdr3_aa: CSYQGGTLSRDEQFF; cdr3_nt: TGCAGCTATCAGGGAGGGACTTTATCGAGAGATGAGCAGTTCTTC
j_call: TRBJ2-3; clone_size: few; cdr3_length: 12; d_call: -; v_call: TRBV29-1; cdr3_aa: CSVDLGTDTQYF; cdr3_nt: TGCAGCGTTGATTTGGGAACAGATACGCAGTATTTT
j_call: TRBJ2-1; clone_size: -; cdr3_length: 14; d_call: TRBD1; v_call: TRBV28; cdr3_aa: CASSPTTGTGEQFF; cdr3_nt: TGTGCCAGCAGTCCCACAACCGGGACAGGCGAGCAGTTCTTC
j_call: TRBJ1-2; clone_size: -; cdr3_length: 13; d_call: -; v_call: TRBV29-1; cdr3_aa: CSAWGEGDYGYTF; cdr3_nt: TGCAGCGCCTGGGGGGAAGGGGACTATGGCTACACCTTC
j_call: TRBJ1-1; clone_size: -; cdr3_length: 13; d_call: -; v_call: TRBV27; cdr3_aa: CASHQGGGTEAFF; cdr3_nt: TGTGCCAGCCATCAGGGTGGGGGGACTGAAGCTTTCTTT
j_call: TRBJ2-2; clone_size: -; cdr3_length: 13; d_call: -; v_call: TRBV5-4; cdr3_aa: CASSYLNTGELFF; cdr3_nt: TGTGCCAGCAGCTACCTAAACACCGGGGAGCTGTTTTTT
j_call: TRBJ2-7; clone_size: -; cdr3_length: 15; d_call: TRBD1; v_call: TRBV4-1; cdr3_aa: CASSLTSGTVYEQYF; cdr3_nt: TGCGCCAGCAGCCTCACCTCCGGGACAGTCTACGAGCAGTACTTC
j_call: TRBJ2-1; clone_size: -; cdr3_length: 15; d_call: -; v_call: TRBV9; cdr3_aa: CASSAGGETYNEQFF; cdr3_nt: TGTGCCAGCAGCGCAGGCGGTGAAACCTACAATGAGCAGTTCTTC
j_call: TRBJ2-1; clone_size: -; cdr3_length: 14; d_call: -; v_call: TRBV5-1; cdr3_aa: CASSLAGTPLEQFF; cdr3_nt: TGCGCCAGCAGCTTGGCAGGAACCCCGCTCGAGCAGTTCTTC
j_call: TRBJ2-7; clone_size: few; cdr3_length: 13; d_call: -; v_call: TRBV6-1; cdr3_aa: CASSWSKANEQYF; cdr3_nt: TGTGCCAGCAGTTGGAGTAAGGCGAACGAGCAGTACTTC
j_call: TRBJ2-1; clone_size: -; cdr3_length: 15; d_call: -; v_call: TRBV5-6; cdr3_aa: CASTSEPSSYNEQFF; cdr3_nt: TGTGCCAGCACCTCGGAACCGAGCTCCTACAATGAGCAGTTCTTC
j_call: TRBJ2-2; clone_size: few; cdr3_length: 18; d_call: -; v_call: TRBV6-5; cdr3_aa: CASSYLVAKGGNGGELFF; cdr3_nt: TGTGCCAGCAGTTACTTAGTAGCGAAAGGGGGAAATGGCGGGGAGCTGTTTTTT
j_call: TRBJ1-5; clone_size: -; cdr3_length: 15; d_call: TRBD1; v_call: TRBV5-1; cdr3_aa: CASRGQGADNQPQHF; cdr3_nt: TGCGCCAGCAGGGGACAGGGGGCTGACAATCAGCCCCAGCATTTT
j_call: TRBJ1-5; clone_size: -; cdr3_length: 15; d_call: -; v_call: TRBV5-1; cdr3_aa: CASSYDGLTLGPQHF; cdr3_nt: TGCGCCAGCAGCTATGACGGGCTAACCTTGGGGCCCCAGCATTTT
j_call: TRBJ1-1; clone_size: -; cdr3_length: 14; d_call: -; v_call: TRBV7-9; cdr3_aa: CASSLAWGPTEAFF; cdr3_nt: TGTGCCAGCAGCTTAGCTTGGGGCCCCACTGAAGCTTTCTTT
j_call: TRBJ2-7; clone_size: -; cdr3_length: 16; d_call: TRBD2; v_call: TRBV10-2; cdr3_aa: CASSDGLAGPSYEQYF; cdr3_nt: TGCGCCAGCAGTGACGGACTAGCGGGCCCCTCCTACGAGCAGTACTTC
j_call: TRBJ2-1; clone_size: -; cdr3_length: 14; d_call: -; v_call: TRBV27; cdr3_aa: CASSPQDGWNEQFF; cdr3_nt: TGTGCCAGCAGTCCCCAGGACGGGTGGAATGAGCAGTTCTTC
j_call: TRBJ2-2; clone_size: once; cdr3_length: 12; d_call: TRBD2; v_call: TRBV29-1; cdr3_aa: CSATSGSRELFF; cdr3_nt: TGCAGCGCGACTAGCGGGAGCCGGGAGCTGTTTTTT
j_call: TRBJ1-4; clone_size: -; cdr3_length: 10; d_call: -; v_call: TRBV24-1; cdr3_aa: CGWANEKLFF; cdr3_nt: TGTGGGTGGGCTAATGAAAAACTGTTTTTT
j_call: TRBJ2-7; clone_size: -; cdr3_length: 13; d_call: -; v_call: TRBV27; cdr3_aa: CALVRSEPNEQYF; cdr3_nt: TGTGCCTTGGTCCGCTCTGAGCCCAACGAGCAGTACTTC
j_call: TRBJ1-1; clone_size: -; cdr3_length: 14; d_call: TRBD1; v_call: TRBV19; cdr3_aa: CASSINRGPAEAFF; cdr3_nt: TGTGCCAGTAGTATCAACAGGGGGCCGGCTGAAGCTTTCTTT
j_call: TRBJ2-7; clone_size: -; cdr3_length: 14; d_call: -; v_call: TRBV18; cdr3_aa: CASSPPGEGREQYF; cdr3_nt: TGTGCCAGCTCACCACCGGGGGAAGGTCGCGAGCAGTACTTC
j_call: TRBJ1-2; clone_size: -; cdr3_length: 14; d_call: -; v_call: TRBV7-9; cdr3_aa: CASSMTLPMVGYTF; cdr3_nt: TGTGCCAGCAGCATGACCTTACCTATGGTCGGCTACACCTTC
j_call: TRBJ2-7; clone_size: once; cdr3_length: 14; d_call: TRBD1; v_call: TRBV5-4; cdr3_aa: CASSSQGAKYEQYF; cdr3_nt: TGTGCCAGCAGCTCACAGGGGGCTAAGTACGAGCAGTACTTC
j_call: TRBJ2-7; clone_size: -; cdr3_length: 13; d_call: -; v_call: TRBV6-5; cdr3_aa: CASSYSGAYEQYF; cdr3_nt: TGTGCCAGCAGTTACTCTGGAGCTTACGAGCAGTACTTC
j_call: TRBJ2-5; clone_size: -; cdr3_length: 16; d_call: TRBD2; v_call: TRBV27; cdr3_aa: CASSLSAGEIKETQYF; cdr3_nt: TGTGCCAGCAGTTTATCAGCGGGGGAGATTAAAGAGACCCAGTACTTC
j_call: TRBJ1-2; clone_size: once; cdr3_length: 13; d_call: -; v_call: TRBV20-1; cdr3_aa: CSATDSGGYGYTF; cdr3_nt: TGCAGTGCTACGGACAGTGGTGGCTATGGCTACACCTTC
j_call: TRBJ2-7; clone_size: -; cdr3_length: 14; d_call: TRBD2; v_call: TRBV4-3; cdr3_aa: CASSQAGGDNEQYF; cdr3_nt: TGCGCCAGCAGCCAAGCGGGAGGGGATAACGAGCAGTACTTC
j_call: TRBJ1-4; clone_size: -; cdr3_length: 10; d_call: -; v_call: TRBV20-1; cdr3_aa: CSAEGEKLFF; cdr3_nt: TGCAGTGCCGAGGGCGAAAAACTGTTTTTT
j_call: TRBJ1-1; clone_size: -; cdr3_length: 11; d_call: -; v_call: TRBV27; cdr3_aa: CASSLGDEAFF; cdr3_nt: TGTGCCAGCAGTTTAGGGGATGAAGCTTTCTTT
j_call: TRBJ2-2; clone_size: -; cdr3_length: 17; d_call: -; v_call: TRBV7-9; cdr3_aa: CASSSSRDLANTGELFF; cdr3_nt: TGTGCCAGCAGCTCGAGCCGGGATCTCGCGAACACCGGGGAGCTGTTTTTT
j_call: TRBJ1-1; clone_size: few; cdr3_length: 13; d_call: -; v_call: TRBV29-1; cdr3_aa: CSARSETNTEAFF; cdr3_nt: TGCAGCGCCCGTTCGGAAACGAACACTGAAGCTTTCTTT
j_call: TRBJ2-5; clone_size: -; cdr3_length: 13; d_call: -; v_call: TRBV3-1; cdr3_aa: CASRLGVQETQYF; cdr3_nt: TGTGCCAGCAGACTAGGGGTCCAAGAGACCCAGTACTTC